This T cell receptor beta chain was recorded in a study of cytomegalovirus exposure and HLA in healthy donors. Background on the study: About 83 million unique TCRs from HLA-typed donors made up an early data release. Whole-study results and caveats: In most subjects, TCR beta sequences reportedly gave accurate predictions of HLA-A and HLA-B alleles.

Note on this clone: What it binds is not known.

It was with 60 Vbeta and 13 Jbeta primers that the PCR ran. Sequenced by immunoSEQ multiplex PCR; TCRdb stores in-frame clones only, minus some. The record lists 150,000 to 200,000 clones, of which the ten most abundant hold over 1%. Nominal health characterized the donors when sampled, though unrecorded immune exposures were likely. This clonotype was obtained from an older woman in good health and CMV-seronegative. The sequencing sample was made of PBMCs.

CDR3 loop: CASSYFGPAGGAEQFF. DNA of the CDR3: TGTGCCAGCAGTTACTTTGGTCCAGCGGGGGGCGCTGAGCAGTTCTTC. V usage is TRBV6-6 and J usage is TRBJ2-1; 9 nucleotides align to TRBD2. V shed 1 base and J 9 bases; nucleotides not matched to a gene: 10. The germline V gene has CDR1 MNHNY and CDR2 SVGAGI (reference sequence). CDR3 size: 16 residues.